This entry describes one TCR beta chain. The data belong to a study of blood T cell repertoires in COVID-19. Per the study methods: By means of reference gene primer amplification, nucleated cell counts were estimated. The data were produced by immunoSEQ multiplex PCR, yet TCRdb's version contains in-frame clones alone and is incomplete. The V and J calls and the clone size are those of that table, but D and trimming were determined from the DNA. The profile shows approximately 250,000 clones, roughly 84% of them singletons. The CDR3 runs 14 residues. Germline CDR1 is SGHRS and CDR2 is YFSETQ. V was cut by 4 bases and J by 5 bases, with 15 bases left in between.

The chain recombines TRBV5-1 with TRBJ1-1; tentatively, D is TRBD1 (6 bases). The clonotype originates from a human donor in a cohort sampled during active COVID-19. Sequencing was carried out using peripheral blood. The CDR3 DNA reads TGCGCCAGCAGCATTGTAGGGGGGGTAACTGAAGCTTTCTTT. This encodes CASSIVGGVTEAFF.